This T cell receptor (beta chain) was sequenced for a study of OX40 agonist ivuxolimab in advanced cancers. At the level of the study: Age averaged roughly 60 years (range roughly 23 to 80), and roughly 82% were male. Checkpoint inhibitors had been given previously to under 50% of patients.

This CDR3 is 17 amino acids long. CDR1 is SGHTA, CDR2 FQGNSA, per germline. V dropped 3 bases and J dropped 5; count of bases not matched to a gene: 13. Libraries were prepared by immunoSEQ multiplex PCR; TCRdb keeps only in-frame clonotypes and omits some of them. This sample carries over 45,000 clones, about 83% of them seen once, and the ten largest clones take approximately 1.1%. This chain joins TRBV7-2 and TRBJ2-1; 7 bases are shared with TRBD2. The source was CD4+ or CD8+ T cells sorted from blood, collected in a trial of the OX40 agonist ivuxolimab. The sequence derives from an adult with an advanced solid tumor such as melanoma, head and neck, liver or kidney cancer. In DNA form, the CDR3 reads TGTGCCAGCAGCTTTTCCAACTTACGAGCGGGGAACAATGAGCAGTTCTTC. This sequence encodes CASSFSNLRAGNNEQFF.